The sample holds many counts of the clone carrying this TCR beta chain. TCRdb reprocessed the 5' RACE reads with MiXCR, giving one entry per CDR3 protein. The table lists 71,000 or so distinct CDR3 sequences, 4.5% to 6.5% of them singletons. With 0 bases removed from V and 0 bases from J, the gap between germline ends came to 13 bases. Germline-derived CDR1 and CDR2 are DFQATT and SNEGSKA (reference sequence). This CDR3 contains 16 residues. The data are from a study of neurological immune-mediated disorders. The V call is TRBV20-1, the J call TRBJ2-3, with D unresolved. The TCR was taken from a woman between 25 and 40 years old with multiple sclerosis. The sample comprised PBMCs. CDR3 coding DNA: TGCAGTGCTAGAGATGTAAGGCGTCGAAGCACAGATACGCAGTATTTT. Protein: CSARDVRRRSTDTQYF.